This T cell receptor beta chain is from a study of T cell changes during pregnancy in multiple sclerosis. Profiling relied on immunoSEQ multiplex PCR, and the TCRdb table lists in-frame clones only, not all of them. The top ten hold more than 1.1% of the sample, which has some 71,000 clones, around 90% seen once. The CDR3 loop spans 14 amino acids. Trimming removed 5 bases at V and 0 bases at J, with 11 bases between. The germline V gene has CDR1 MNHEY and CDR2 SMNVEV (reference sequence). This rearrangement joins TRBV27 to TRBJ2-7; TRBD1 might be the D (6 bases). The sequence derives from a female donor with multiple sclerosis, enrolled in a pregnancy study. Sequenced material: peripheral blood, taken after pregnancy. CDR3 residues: CASSPGGSSYEQYF. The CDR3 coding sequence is TGTGCCAGCAGTCCTGGGGGCTCCTCCTACGAGCAGTACTTC.